This T cell receptor beta chain was recorded in a study of T cell responses to AZD1222 COVID-19 vaccine. The overall study: Investigators merged groups given second doses at roughly 4 or roughly 12 weeks. Regarding the study as a whole: Most donors were white British, females outnumbered males, and clonal diversity was possibly underestimated. Only a handful of AZD1222 recipients tested seropositive at baseline.

The V and J ends lost 5 bases and 7 bases respectively, with 17 bases between them. CDR1 is SGHTA, CDR2 FQGNSA, per germline. This CDR3 region has 14 residues. In the case of this clone: Its cognate antigen is unknown.

The data were produced by immunoSEQ multiplex PCR, yet TCRdb's version contains in-frame clones alone and is incomplete. The table lists about 94,000 clones, roughly 84% of them singletons. This sequence originates from an adult in good health. Sequences were derived from peripheral blood, sampled on day 0 of AZD1222 vaccination. The J gene is TRBJ2-5, the V gene TRBV7-2; D may be TRBD1 or TRBD2 (6 bases each). In nucleotides, the CDR3 is TGTGCCAGCAGCCCTGAGCCAGGAGGGGGGACCCAGTACTTC. This encodes CASSPEPGGGTQYF.